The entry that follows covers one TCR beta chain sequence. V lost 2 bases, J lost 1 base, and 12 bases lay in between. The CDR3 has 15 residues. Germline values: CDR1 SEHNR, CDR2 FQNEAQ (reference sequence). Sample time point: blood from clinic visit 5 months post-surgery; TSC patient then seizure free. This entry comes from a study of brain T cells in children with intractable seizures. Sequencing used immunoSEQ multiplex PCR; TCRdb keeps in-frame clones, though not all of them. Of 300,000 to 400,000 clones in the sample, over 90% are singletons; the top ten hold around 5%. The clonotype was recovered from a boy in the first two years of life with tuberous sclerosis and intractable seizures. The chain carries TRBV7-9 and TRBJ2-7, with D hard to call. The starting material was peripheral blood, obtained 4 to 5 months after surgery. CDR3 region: CASSLFASPSYEQYF. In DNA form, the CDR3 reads TGTGCCAGCAGCTTATTCGCCTCCCCGTCCTACGAGCAGTACTTC.